This passage covers 20 T cell receptor beta chains from one sample sequenced in a study of blood T cell repertoires in COVID-19. Sequencing used immunoSEQ multiplex PCR; TCRdb keeps in-frame clones, though not all of them. The table records around 58,000 clones, roughly nine tenths of them present only once. Sequences were obtained from peripheral blood. The receptors shown here come from a woman aged 60-75 years with active or convalescent COVID-19.

This clone was seen just once. The rearrangement joins TRBV28 to TRBJ2-5, with unresolved D. Trimming took 6 bases from V and 1 from J, leaving 12 bases between them. CDR3 length: 14 residues. Germline V gives CDR1 MDHEN, CDR2 SYDVKM. CDR3 nucleotides: TGTGCCAGCAGCTTTTTGAGGCCCCAAGAGACCCAGTACTTC. It is translated as CASSFLRPQETQYF.

This rearrangement joins TRBV5-4 to TRBJ2-1; perhaps TRBD1 as D (6 bases). From germline, CDR1 is SGHNT and CDR2 YYREEE (reference sequence). V lost 0 bases and J lost 12, with 16 bases in between. The CDR3 runs 14 residues. CDR3 coding DNA: TGTGCCAGCAGCTTGGTGGGACAACCGGCGTTGCAGTTCTTC. It specifies CASSLVGQPALQFF.

V usage is TRBV6-4 and J usage is TRBJ2-2, with D maybe TRBD2 (5 bases). The CDR3 has 15 amino acids. The V and J ends lost 2 bases and 7 bases respectively, with 14 bases between them. Germline V lookup: CDR1 MRHNA, CDR2 SNTAGT. DNA for the CDR3: TGTGCCAGCAGTGACAGGGATACGGGAAGCGGGGAGCTGTTTTTT. As protein: CASSDRDTGSGELFF.

The chain is built from TRBV10-2 and TRBJ1-5; a weak D match, TRBD1 (6 bases). The CDR3 spans 13 residues. V dropped 7 bases and J dropped 3 bases, with 10 bases sitting between them. Germline loops: CDR1 WSHSY, CDR2 SAAADI. This CDR3 reads CASTDRLNQPQHF. CDR3 DNA: TGCGCCAGCACGGACAGACTCAATCAGCCCCAGCATTTT.

The chain has TRBV5-1 and TRBJ1-3; D remains ambiguous. The germline gives CDR1 SGHRS, CDR2 YFSETQ. V was pared by 0 bases and J by 9 bases, with 19 bases between. The CDR3 totals 16 residues. The CDR3 coding sequence is TGCGCCAGCAGCTTGGGTTATGTTGCAGTCGATCCCACCATATATTTT. The encoded protein is CASSLGYVAVDPTIYF. The whole variable domain, filled in from reference TRBV5-1 and TRBJ1-3, reads KAGVTQTPRYLIKTRGQQVTLSCSPISGHRSVSWYQQTPGQGLQFLFEYFSETQRNKGNFPGRFSGRQFSNSRSEMNVSTLELGDSALYLCASSLGYVAVDPTIYFGEGSWLTVV.

This clone occurred once. The gene calls are TRBV27 and TRBJ1-6; 9 positions match TRBD1. The CDR3 is 17 amino acids. Germline lookup yields CDR1 MNHEY and CDR2 SMNVEV (reference sequence). With V trimmed by 5 bases and J by 2 bases, 7 bases remained unmatched. The CDR3 protein is CASSGGDREPYNSPLHF. CDR3 coding DNA: TGTGCCAGCAGTGGAGGGGACAGGGAACCCTATAATTCACCCCTCCACTTT.

The V gene is TRBV3-1 (or the pseudogene TRBV3-2), the J gene TRBJ1-2, with D perhaps TRBD1 (5 bases). The germline V gene has CDR1 LGHDT and CDR2 YNNKEL (reference sequence). The CDR3 is 13 residues long. V gave up 1 base and J gave up 4 bases, with 7 bases separating them. The DNA for the CDR3 is TGTGCCAGCAGCCAAGGGGGCCTCTATGGCTACACCTTC. It is translated as CASSQGGLYGYTF.

The chain couples TRBV7-2 to TRBJ2-1; 8 positions match TRBD2. The CDR3 is made up of 18 amino acids. The V gene's germline CDR1 is SGHTA and CDR2 FQGNSA. After removal of 0 bases from V and 1 base from J, the junction contained 8 bases not matched to a gene. CDR3 nucleotide sequence: TGTGCCAGCAGCTTAGCGCTCGGGAGCGGGAGTTCCTACAATGAGCAGTTCTTC. Protein: CASSLALGSGSSYNEQFF.

The V call is TRBV3-1 (or the pseudogene TRBV3-2), the J call TRBJ2-4; possibly TRBD1 for D (5 bases). V lost 1 base and J 3 bases, leaving 13 bases between the germline ends. CDR1 is LGHDT and CDR2 is YNNKEL in the germline V gene (reference sequence). The CDR3 totals 16 residues. The CDR3 sequence is CASSQVSGRGKNIQYF. The CDR3 DNA sequence: TGTGCCAGCAGCCAAGTGTCAGGGCGCGGCAAAAACATTCAGTACTTC.

This sequence joins TRBV28 and TRBJ1-4; D gene ambiguous. Trimming removed 3 bases at V and 8 bases at J, with 10 bases between. Germline-derived CDR1 and CDR2 are MDHEN and SYDVKM. The CDR3 has 13 amino acids. CDR3 region: CASSFGSSEKLFF. In DNA, the CDR3 is TGTGCCAGCAGTTTTGGCAGTTCAGAAAAACTGTTTTTT.

The CDR3 here is CMGQGRMNTEAFF. In nucleotides, the CDR3 is TGCATGGGACAGGGAAGGATGAACACTGAAGCTTTCTTT. V gene TRBV29-1 combines with J gene TRBJ1-1; TRBD1 matches at 9 bases. The germline V gene encodes CDR1 SQVTM and CDR2 ANQGSEA. The CDR3 runs to 13 residues.

The J gene is TRBJ2-1, the V gene TRBV9; 8 positions match TRBD2. CDR3 length: 17 residues. V shed 4 bases and J 4 bases; nucleotides not matched to a gene: 13. Looked up from germline, CDR1 is SGDLS and CDR2 is YYNGEE. The DNA for the CDR3 is TGTGCCAGCAGCCCCCGTGTACAAACTAGCGGTTACAATGAGCAGTTCTTC. It is translated as CASSPRVQTSGYNEQFF.

The J gene is TRBJ2-7, the V gene TRBV19; 9 bases line up with TRBD2. CDR3 length: 13 amino acids. V gave up 7 bases and J gave up 0 bases; unmatched junction bases: 1. Germline V gene sequence: CDR1 LNHDA, CDR2 SQIVND (reference sequence). CDR3 sequence: CASKRGDSYEQYF. In DNA, the CDR3 is TGTGCCAGTAAGCGGGGGGACTCCTACGAGCAGTACTTC.

The rearrangement links TRBV28 to TRBJ2-7, with a weak D call TRBD2 (5 bases). CDR1 and CDR2 (germline): MDHEN, SYDVKM. The CDR3 is 14 amino acids. The germline V and J ends were trimmed by 2 bases and 2 bases, with 10 bases remaining between them. The CDR3, as DNA: TGTGCCAGCAGTTTAACCGGGGTCCCCTACGAGCAGTACTTC. It yields the protein CASSLTGVPYEQYF.

The CDR3 nucleotides read TGTGCCAGCAGCCGTCAGGGGGACCCGCCTCCCTACGAGCAGTACTTC. This encodes CASSRQGDPPPYEQYF. The chain employs TRBV3-1 (or the pseudogene TRBV3-2) and TRBJ2-7; 7 nucleotides align to TRBD1. V shed 4 bases and J 2 bases; nucleotides not matched to a gene: 11. The CDR3 loop spans 16 amino acids. Per germline, CDR1 LGHDT and CDR2 YNNKEL (reference sequence).

This clone was seen once. This sequence joins TRBV4-1 and TRBJ2-3, with 8 bases lining up with TRBD2. The germline V gene has CDR1 MGHRA and CDR2 YSYEKL. V dropped 3 bases and J dropped 1; count of bases not matched to a gene: 3. The CDR3 loop spans 15 amino acids. The DNA for the CDR3 is TGCGCCAGCAGCCATCCGGGACTAGGCACAGATACGCAGTATTTT. Encoded protein: CASSHPGLGTDTQYF.

The V gene is TRBV28, the J gene TRBJ1-1, with D uncertain. This CDR3 has 13 residues. V lost 0 bases and J 2 bases, leaving 4 bases between the germline ends. In germline, CDR1 is MDHEN, CDR2 SYDVKM. The CDR3 loop is CASSLWGNTEAFF. CDR3 in DNA: TGTGCCAGCAGTTTATGGGGCAACACTGAAGCTTTCTTT. Full variable domain (missing parts from reference TRBV28 and TRBJ1-1): DVKVTQSSRYLVKRTGEKVFLECVQDMDHENMFWYRQDPGLGLRLIYFSYDVKMKEKGDIPEGYSVSREKKERFSLILESASTNQTSMYLCASSLWGNTEAFFGQGTRLTVV.

In its sample, this clone was seen once. J is TRBJ1-1 and V is TRBV12-3 or TRBV12-4, with D possibly TRBD1 on 6 matching bases. CDR3 length: 13 amino acids. V gave up 3 bases and J gave up 10 bases, with 15 bases separating them. The CDR3 region is CASSFSGARGAFF. CDR3 DNA: TGTGCCAGCAGTTTTTCAGGGGCAAGAGGAGCTTTCTTT.

V gene TRBV18 combines with J gene TRBJ1-1, with a weak D call TRBD1 (5 bases). With 1 base removed from V and 11 bases from J, the gap between germline ends came to 11 bases. Germline CDR1 KGHSH, CDR2 LQKENI. The CDR3 consists of 12 residues. This CDR3 is CASSPQQGWAFF. The CDR3 nucleotides are TGTGCCAGCTCACCACAGCAGGGATGGGCTTTCTTT.

The V gene is TRBV9, the J gene TRBJ2-7; no reliable D call. Trimming shortened V by 4 bases and J by 3 bases, and 11 bases separated the two germline ends. The CDR3 totals 13 residues. CDR1 is SGDLS, CDR2 YYNGEE, per germline. CDR3 bases: TGTGCCAGCAGCAGTACACCAGACTACGAGCAGTACTTC. It yields the protein CASSSTPDYEQYF.